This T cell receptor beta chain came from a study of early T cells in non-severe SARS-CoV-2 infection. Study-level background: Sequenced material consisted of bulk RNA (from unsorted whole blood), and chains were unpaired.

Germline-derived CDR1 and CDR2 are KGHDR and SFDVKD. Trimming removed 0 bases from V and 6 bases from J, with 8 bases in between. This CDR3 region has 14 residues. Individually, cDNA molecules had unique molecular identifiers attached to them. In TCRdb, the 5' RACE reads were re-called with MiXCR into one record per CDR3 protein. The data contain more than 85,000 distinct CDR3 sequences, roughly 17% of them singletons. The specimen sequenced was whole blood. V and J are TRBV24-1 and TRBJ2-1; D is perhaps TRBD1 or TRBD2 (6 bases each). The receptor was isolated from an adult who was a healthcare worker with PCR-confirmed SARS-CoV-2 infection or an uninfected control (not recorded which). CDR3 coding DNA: TGTGCCACCAGTGATTTGCGGGGGCCCAATGAGCAGTTCTTC. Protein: CATSDLRGPNEQFF.